Below are 2 T cell receptor beta chains sequenced from a single sample in a study of cytomegalovirus exposure and HLA in healthy donors. PCR involved 60 Vbeta and 13 Jbeta primers. TCRdb's table, derived via immunoSEQ multiplex PCR, lists solely in-frame clones and lacks some. The table has roughly 130,000 clones, around 83% seen once. The material sequenced was PBMCs. These receptors all come from a girl aged 2 to 9 in good health and CMV-seronegative.

Of note for this clone: At one end, the junction sequence differs from germline, possibly due to a read error. This chain uses TRBV7-7 with TRBJ2-7; D is possibly TRBD1 (7 bases). The CDR3 runs 13 residues. Germline V gene data show CDR1 as SSHAT and CDR2 as FNYEAQ (reference sequence). The CDR3 protein is CASSPTGRREQYF. CDR3 bases: TGTGCTAGCAGCCCGACAGGGAGGAGAGAGCAGTACTTC.

This chain joins TRBV9 and TRBJ1-2, with D perhaps matching TRBD1 (5 bases). This CDR3 contains 16 residues. CDR1 is SGDLS and CDR2 is YYNGEE in the germline V gene. V was clipped by 4 bases and J by 6 bases, with 22 bases between them. CDR3 nucleotide sequence: TGTGCCAGCAGCATAAACGGACTGGGGGAGGATGATGGCTACACCTTC. Residues: CASSINGLGEDDGYTF.